The 12 T cell receptor beta chains below come from one sample, sequenced in a study of OX40 agonist ivuxolimab in advanced cancers. The protocol was immunoSEQ multiplex PCR, while the TCRdb copy is restricted to in-frame clones and leaves out a portion. The top ten hold around 8.7% of the sample, which has 45,000 to 65,000 clones, about 91% seen once. The material sequenced was CD4+ or CD8+ T cells sorted from blood, taken in a trial of the OX40 agonist ivuxolimab. These receptors all stem from an adult with an advanced solid tumor such as melanoma, head and neck, liver or kidney cancer.

In this sample, this clone turned up a few times. This CDR3 reads CASSQGYSGNTEAFF. CDR3 nucleotide sequence: TGTGCCAGCAGCCAAGGCTACTCCGGGAACACTGAAGCTTTCTTT. This chain links TRBV14 with TRBJ1-1; D gene unclear. V was pared by 1 base and J by 1 base, with 10 bases between. In germline, CDR1 is SGHDN, CDR2 FVKESK. The CDR3 totals 15 residues.

The V and J genes are TRBV7-4 and TRBJ1-5; maybe TRBD1 (6 bases). Trimming took off 3 bases at V and 5 bases at J, with 14 bases between the two ends. CDR1 SGHVT and CDR2 SQSDAQ come from the germline V gene. The CDR3 runs to 15 residues. This chain's CDR3 is CASSLIDKGDQPQHF. For the CDR3, the DNA is TGTGCCAGCAGCTTGATCGACAAGGGGGATCAGCCCCAGCATTTT.

The chain couples TRBV7-9 to TRBJ2-7; maybe TRBD1 (5 bases). The ends were cut back, 4 bases at V and 7 bases at J, with 23 bases in the middle. Looked up from germline, CDR1 is SEHNR and CDR2 is FQNEAQ (reference sequence). The CDR3 has 16 residues. CDR3 bases: TGTGCCAGCAGCTCCGACTTCCTGACAGCATTGAGGGAGCAGTACTTC. Amino acids: CASSSDFLTALREQYF.

The chain recombines TRBV29-1 with TRBJ2-3, with D perhaps being TRBD1 or TRBD2 (6 bases each). Trimming pared 6 bases from V and 4 bases from J, leaving 17 bases between. Germline V lookup: CDR1 SQVTM, CDR2 ANQGSEA. The CDR3 extends over 14 amino acids. In DNA, the CDR3 is TGCAGCGTAGTTGGTGTGGGGGGCGCAGATACGCAGTATTTT. Residues: CSVVGVGGADTQYF.

V usage is TRBV19 and J usage is TRBJ2-1; D is uncertain. Trimming pared 5 bases from V and 7 bases from J, leaving 6 bases between. From germline, CDR1 is LNHDA and CDR2 SQIVND (reference sequence). This CDR3 spans 11 amino acids. The CDR3 here is CASSFRNEQFF. In nucleotides, the CDR3 is TGTGCCAGTAGTTTCAGGAATGAGCAGTTCTTC. Complete variable domain (other parts from reference TRBV19 and TRBJ2-1): DGGITQSPKYLFRKEGQNVTLSCEQNLNHDAMYWYRQDPGQGLRLIYYSQIVNDFQKGDIAEGYSVSREKKESFPLTVTSAQKNPTAFYLCASSFRNEQFFGPGTRLTVL.

J is TRBJ2-5 and V is TRBV6-5; D may correspond to TRBD1 or TRBD2 (6 bases each). Matching the DNA end better, TRBJ2-7 makes the J call doubtful. Per the germline V gene, CDR1 is MNHEY and CDR2 is SVGAGI. CDR3 size: 15 residues. CDR3 in DNA: TGTGCCAGCAGTTACTCGAGGGGGGCCCCCTACGAGCAGTACTTC. Protein product: CASSYSRGAPYEQYF.

The CDR3 loop reads CSVETKASYEQYF. CDR3 coding DNA: TGCAGCGTTGAAACAAAAGCCTCCTACGAGCAGTACTTC. The chain recombines TRBV29-1 with TRBJ2-7; D gene uncertain. CDR3 length equals 13 residues. The germline V and J ends were trimmed by 2 bases and 0 bases, with 8 bases remaining between them. Germline CDR1 reads SQVTM; CDR2 reads ANQGSEA.

This sequence joins TRBV27 and TRBJ2-3; D ambiguous. From germline, CDR1 is MNHEY and CDR2 SMNVEV (reference sequence). CDR3 length: 12 amino acids. V gave up 9 bases and J gave up 2 bases, with 9 bases separating them. The CDR3 reads CASGMVTDTQYF. The CDR3 region has the DNA TGTGCCAGTGGAATGGTCACAGATACGCAGTATTTT.

The chain couples TRBV7-2 to TRBJ2-4, with TRBD1 matching 7 bases. The V and J ends lost 3 bases and 5 bases, in that order; junction bases with no gene match: 10. CDR3 size: 16 residues. CDR1 and CDR2 from the germline V gene are SGHTA and FQGNSA. In DNA form, the CDR3 reads TGTGCCAGCAGCTTCCCGGACAGGTCTGCTGAAAACATTCAGTACTTC. It yields the protein CASSFPDRSAENIQYF.

The rearrangement uses TRBV4-1 and TRBJ2-7; TRBD1 aligns across 8 bases. CDR3 length: 15 residues. CDR1 is MGHRA and CDR2 is YSYEKL in the germline V gene. The V gene end was trimmed by 4 bases and the J gene end by 6 bases; junction bases not matched to a gene: 11. The CDR3 protein is CASSPEPPGGSEQYF. CDR3 nucleotides: TGCGCCAGCAGCCCAGAGCCCCCAGGGGGCAGCGAGCAGTACTTC.

The J gene is TRBJ2-1, the V gene TRBV19; 8 nucleotides match TRBD1. After removal of 3 bases from V and 2 bases from J, the junction contained 3 bases not matched to a gene. CDR1 is LNHDA, CDR2 SQIVND, per germline (reference sequence). This CDR3 has 15 amino acids. In nucleotides, the CDR3 is TGTGCCAGTAGTATTTCAGGGGGCACCTACAATGAGCAGTTCTTC. Translated, it gives CASSISGGTYNEQFF.

The chain carries TRBV7-9 and TRBJ2-7, with D uncertain. CDR3 length equals 13 residues. V lost 11 bases and J lost 3, with 17 bases in between. The germline V gene has CDR1 SEHNR and CDR2 FQNEAQ (reference sequence). The CDR3 nucleotides are TGTGCCGGTAAGCCACACATTATCTACGAGCAGTACTTC. It translates to CAGKPHIIYEQYF.